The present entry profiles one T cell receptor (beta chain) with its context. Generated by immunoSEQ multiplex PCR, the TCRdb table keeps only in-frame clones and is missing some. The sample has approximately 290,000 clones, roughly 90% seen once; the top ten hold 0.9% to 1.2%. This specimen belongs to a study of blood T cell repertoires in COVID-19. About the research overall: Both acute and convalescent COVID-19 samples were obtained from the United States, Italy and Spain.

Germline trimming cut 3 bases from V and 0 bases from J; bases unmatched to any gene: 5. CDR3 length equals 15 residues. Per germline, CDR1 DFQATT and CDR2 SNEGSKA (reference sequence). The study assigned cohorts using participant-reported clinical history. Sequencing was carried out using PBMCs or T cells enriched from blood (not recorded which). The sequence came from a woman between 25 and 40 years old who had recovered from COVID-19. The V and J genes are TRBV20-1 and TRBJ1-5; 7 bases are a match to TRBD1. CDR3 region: CSASGGQYSNQPQHF. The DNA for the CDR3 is TGCAGTGCTAGTGGGGGACAGTATAGCAATCAGCCCCAGCATTTT.